This TCR beta chain was sequenced in a study of blood T cells in healthy people across ages. Then a second PCR, running roughly 6 to 12 cycles, was carried out with a sample-barcoded 5' primer and a J-beta primer mix. In TCRdb, the 5' RACE reads were re-called with MiXCR into one record per CDR3 protein. The sample includes hundreds of thousands of distinct CDR3 sequences, around 36% of them seen just once. This CDR3 has 17 residues. Trimming stripped 5 bases from V and 0 bases from J, with 19 bases between. Germline V gives CDR1 MDHEN, CDR2 SYDVKM. As for this clonotype: The antigen is undetermined.

Notes on the study in general: Estimated diversity that came from one million T cells was considered an underestimate.

The material sequenced was blood. This sequence joins TRBV28 and TRBJ1-1; possibly TRBD1 for D (5 bases). The sequence came from a man younger than 35 in good health. Here the CDR3 reads CASSPTGDSHMNTEAFF. The CDR3 DNA follows: TGTGCCAGCAGTCCCACCGGTGACAGTCACATGAACACTGAAGCTTTCTTT.